Following are 16 T cell receptor beta chains from one sample sequenced in a study of cytomegalovirus exposure and HLA in healthy donors. Generated by immunoSEQ multiplex PCR, the TCRdb table keeps only in-frame clones and is missing some. Among about 250,000 clones, roughly 90% were seen once, and the ten largest hold 9.5% to 15%. Sample: PBMCs. These receptors all stem from a man younger than 30 in good health and CMV-seropositive.

The rearrangement links TRBV2 to TRBJ2-3; D possibly corresponds to TRBD1 (5 bases). This CDR3 comprises 11 residues. V was trimmed by 10 bases and J by 5 bases, leaving 10 bases between them. The germline V gene encodes CDR1 SNHLY and CDR2 FYNNEI. This CDR3 is CATRAEDTQYF. The CDR3 DNA reads as TGTGCCACCAGGGCTGAAGATACGCAGTATTTT.

Turning to this clone: Germline is not matched at one junction end, which may reflect a read error. The genes are TRBV7-8 and TRBJ1-2, with D possibly TRBD1 on 5 matching bases. This CDR3 region has 15 residues. In germline, CDR1 is SGHVS, CDR2 FQNEAQ. CDR3 DNA: TGTGCCAGCAGCCTAGCTGGGCCGGGACTCTATGGCTACACCTTC. It codes for CASSLAGPGLYGYTF.

V is TRBV19 and J is TRBJ2-7, with 7 bases aligning to TRBD2. Germline loops: CDR1 LNHDA, CDR2 SQIVND (reference sequence). The CDR3 runs 14 residues. Unmatched junction bases numbered 7, after V lost 3 bases and J lost 5 bases. The CDR3 loop is CASSMGGSRDEQYF. As DNA, the CDR3 is TGTGCCAGTAGTATGGGGGGGTCACGCGACGAGCAGTACTTC.

J is TRBJ1-2 and V is TRBV2; D possibly corresponds to TRBD1 (5 bases). The CDR3 extends over 15 amino acids. Germline CDR1 and CDR2: SNHLY and FYNNEI. The germline V and J ends were trimmed by 4 bases and 2 bases, with 14 bases remaining between them. The CDR3 DNA sequence: TGTGCCAGCAGTGTTTCAGGGCCTCGGAACTATGGCTACACCTTC. Translation: CASSVSGPRNYGYTF.

The rearrangement uses TRBV6-1 and TRBJ2-1; 7 bases are shared with TRBD2. This CDR3 region has 18 residues. Trimming removed 0 bases from V and 6 bases from J; junction bases left unmatched: 14. Germline CDR1 MNHNS, CDR2 SASEGT. Here the CDR3 reads CASSEARLGWEGRNEQFF. The CDR3 DNA reads TGTGCCAGCAGTGAAGCGCGTCTAGGGTGGGAGGGCCGCAATGAGCAGTTCTTC.

V is TRBV5-1 and J is TRBJ2-7; 9 nucleotides agree with TRBD1. Trimming at V came to 4 bases and at J to 7 bases, leaving 9 bases not matched to a gene. The CDR3 length is 14 residues. Germline V gives CDR1 SGHRS, CDR2 YFSETQ. The CDR3: CASSVGDRGAEQYF. In nucleotides, the CDR3 is TGCGCCAGCAGCGTAGGTGACAGGGGGGCAGAGCAGTACTTC.

This clone was observed a handful of times. The J gene is TRBJ2-1, the V gene TRBV10-3; TRBD2 aligns across 14 bases. Looked up from germline, CDR1 is ENHRY and CDR2 is SYGVKD. The CDR3 runs 14 residues. Trimming at V came to 6 bases and at J to 9 bases, leaving 4 bases not matched to a gene. DNA for the CDR3: TGTGCCATCAGGGGACTAGCGGGAGATGGTGAGCAGTTCTTC. Protein sequence: CAIRGLAGDGEQFF.

This clone has only one observation. The rearrangement joins TRBV19 to TRBJ1-2; D gene ambiguous. The CDR3 totals 11 residues. Trimming pared 7 bases from V and 4 bases from J, leaving 7 bases between. Germline V CDR1 and CDR2: LNHDA, SQIVND (reference sequence). In DNA, the CDR3 is TGTGCCAGTACCCCGGGCTATGGCTACACCTTC. Translation gives CASTPGYGYTF.

V gene TRBV28 combines with J gene TRBJ1-4; TRBD1 matches 10 bases. The CDR3 has 14 residues. V shed 5 bases, J shed 6 bases, and the junction held 3 bases outside the gene matches. Germline values: CDR1 MDHEN, CDR2 SYDVKM. The CDR3 loop reads CASSPTGGHEKLFF. For the CDR3, the DNA is TGTGCCAGCAGTCCGACAGGGGGCCATGAAAAACTGTTTTTT.

The chain recombines TRBV2 with TRBJ2-7, with D perhaps being TRBD1 or TRBD2 (5 bases each). V was clipped by 6 bases and J by 2 bases, with 14 bases between them. This CDR3 spans 14 amino acids. The germline V gene encodes CDR1 SNHLY and CDR2 FYNNEI. The CDR3 DNA follows: TGTGCCAGCAGAGGAAGCGTGGGGGCCTACGAGCAGTACTTC. It yields the protein CASRGSVGAYEQYF.

The chain links TRBV2 to TRBJ2-5; D might be TRBD2 (5 bases). The germline V and J ends were trimmed by 7 bases and 5 bases, with 20 bases remaining between them. The CDR3 has 15 amino acids. Germline V lookup: CDR1 SNHLY, CDR2 FYNNEI. CDR3 loop: CASTGFVAGGETQYF. The CDR3 DNA reads TGTGCCAGCACCGGTTTTGTGGCGGGCGGCGAGACCCAGTACTTC.

The chain recombines TRBV2 with TRBJ2-5; either TRBD1 or TRBD2 may fit D (5 bases each). Germline V gene sequence: CDR1 SNHLY, CDR2 FYNNEI. Trimming stripped 6 bases from V and 3 bases from J, with 11 bases between. The CDR3 is 13 residues long. The DNA for the CDR3 is TGTGCCAGCAGCGGGGACCCAAAAGAGACCCAGTACTTC. This translates into CASSGDPKETQYF.

J is TRBJ2-7 and V is TRBV5-1, with 9 positions matching TRBD2. In germline, CDR1 is SGHRS, CDR2 YFSETQ. The V gene end was trimmed by 1 base and the J gene end by 3 bases; junction bases not matched to a gene: 5. The CDR3 length is 15 residues. CDR3: CASSLSLAGNYEQYF. In DNA form, the CDR3 reads TGCGCCAGCAGCTTGTCGCTAGCGGGAAACTACGAGCAGTACTTC.

The chain uses TRBV28 and TRBJ2-6, with 7 bases that match TRBD2. The length of the CDR3 is 17 residues. J gave up 2 bases and V 1 base, and 5 bases lay outside the gene matches. The germline CDR1 and CDR2 sequences are MDHEN and SYDVKM. The CDR3 region has the DNA TGTGCCAGCAGTTTATCGGGGAGGGTGGCTGGGGCCAACGTCCTGACTTTC. Translation gives CASSLSGRVAGANVLTF.

This sequence joins TRBV4-1 and TRBJ1-1; unclear D gene. The CDR3 is made up of 14 amino acids. Looked up from germline, CDR1 is MGHRA and CDR2 is YSYEKL. V shed 0 bases and J shed 4 bases, with 9 bases lying between them. The CDR3 sequence: CASSQDGRVTEAFF. For the CDR3, the DNA is TGCGCCAGCAGCCAAGATGGACGAGTCACTGAAGCTTTCTTT.

This chain joins TRBV7-9 and TRBJ2-3; TRBD2 aligns across 9 bases. Per germline, CDR1 SEHNR and CDR2 FQNEAQ (reference sequence). The V segment lost 5 bases and the J segment 1 base; nucleotides outside the gene matches: 4. The CDR3 extends over 15 amino acids. As DNA, the CDR3 is TGTGCCAGCAGCCAGACTAGCGGTCGCACAGATACGCAGTATTTT. Protein sequence: CASSQTSGRTDTQYF.